These 26 T cell receptor beta chains were all obtained from the same sample, sequenced in a study of prognosis after radiotherapy for stage I lung cancer. Multiplex PCR in two rounds served to amplify TCR beta CDR3 from genomic DNA. The first round of PCR was done with primers that matched each TRBV and TRBJ gene. TCRdb passed the multiplex PCR reads through MiXCR, listing each CDR3 protein once. The sample lists about 35,000 distinct CDR3 sequences, 30% to 35% seen once, with less than 30% in the top ten. Sequences were derived from PBMCs, sampled before or after stereotactic body radiation therapy (not recorded which). The source of these receptors is a donor aged 50 or older with non-small cell lung cancer.

This clonotype was seen at least ten times. The rearrangement uses TRBV3-1 and TRBJ2-2; D not certain. The CDR3 consists of 12 residues. With 4 bases removed from V and 7 bases from J, the gap between germline ends came to 7 bases. Germline loops: CDR1 LGHDT, CDR2 YNNKEL (reference sequence). Written as DNA, the CDR3 is TGTGCCAGCAGCCCGCTCGACGGGGAGCTGTTTTTT. It translates to CASSPLDGELFF.

This clonotype appeared many times. This rearrangement joins TRBV7-2 to TRBJ1-3; TRBD1 matches at 12 bases. The CDR3 spans 17 residues. Germline V gives CDR1 SGHTA, CDR2 FQGNSA. The junction had 6 bases not matched to a gene; V was cut back by 6 bases and J by 0 bases. CDR3 loop: CASSTGTGGTSGNTIYF. The CDR3 DNA follows: TGTGCCAGCAGTACCGGGACAGGGGGCACCTCTGGAAACACCATATATTTT.

This clonotype occurred many times. The chain employs TRBV7-8 and TRBJ2-5; 10 bases are a match to TRBD1. CDR3 length: 14 amino acids. From germline, CDR1 is SGHVS and CDR2 FQNEAQ. Trimming at V came to 5 bases and at J to 5 bases, leaving 5 bases not matched to a gene. The CDR3, as DNA: TGTGCCAGCAGCGCCCGGGGACAGGGGGAGACCCAGTACTTC. As protein: CASSARGQGETQYF.

The chain joins TRBV29-1 to TRBJ2-1; TRBD2 aligns across 11 bases. The germline gives CDR1 SQVTM, CDR2 ANQGSEA. Trimming removed 7 bases from V and 2 bases from J; junction bases left unmatched: 4. The CDR3 covers 14 residues. The CDR3 nucleotides read TGCAGCGGTACACTAGCGGGAGCCTACAATGAGCAGTTCTTC. Translated: CSGTLAGAYNEQFF.

This clonotype was found many times. The chain links TRBV5-8 to TRBJ2-4; D is unresolved. Trimming took 0 bases from V and 0 from J, leaving 7 bases between them. The CDR3 contains 15 residues. Germline V gene sequence: CDR1 SGHTS, CDR2 YDEGEE. The CDR3 here is CASSLEGLAKNIQYF. DNA of the CDR3: TGTGCCAGCAGCTTGGAGGGCTTAGCCAAAAACATTCAGTACTTC.

This chain joins TRBV19 and TRBJ2-1; D may correspond to TRBD1 or TRBD2 (5 bases each). Germline V CDR1 and CDR2: LNHDA, SQIVND (reference sequence). The germline V and J ends were trimmed by 4 bases and 2 bases, with 15 bases remaining between them. This CDR3 contains 16 residues. The CDR3 loop is CASSRRAEGPYNEQFF. DNA of the CDR3: TGTGCCAGTAGTAGAAGGGCCGAGGGGCCCTACAATGAGCAGTTCTTC.

This clonotype has ten or more counts. V is TRBV3-1 and J is TRBJ2-4; D possibly matches TRBD1 or TRBD2 (6 bases each). Germline V gives CDR1 LGHDT, CDR2 YNNKEL (reference sequence). The CDR3 extends over 13 amino acids. Trimming left V 1 base short and J 8 bases short, with 9 bases between. CDR3 region: CASSQVRGDIQYF. In DNA, the CDR3 is TGTGCCAGCAGCCAAGTTAGGGGGGACATTCAGTACTTC.

This clonotype occurred many times. The V gene is TRBV15, the J gene TRBJ1-4; the D is unclear. The CDR3 loop spans 15 amino acids. The germline V gene has CDR1 LNHNV and CDR2 YYDKDF (reference sequence). V was clipped by 2 bases and J by 5 bases, with 12 bases between them. The CDR3, as DNA: TGTGCCACCAGCAGACAAATATTGGAAAATGAAAAACTGTTTTTT. Protein sequence: CATSRQILENEKLFF.

There are many counts of this clonotype. The chain links TRBV30 to TRBJ1-6; D might be TRBD1 (5 bases). The CDR3 runs to 14 residues. Between the trimmed V and J ends, which lost 4 bases and 7 bases, there was a span of 14 bases. Germline assignment: CDR1 GTSNPN and CDR2 SVGIG (reference sequence). The chain's CDR3 is CAWTGEGSNSPLHF. The CDR3 nucleotides read TGTGCCTGGACCGGAGAGGGGTCGAATTCACCCCTCCACTTT.

This clonotype was detected a few times. A far more abundant clone sits one base away, making this likely a read error. V gene TRBV6-2 or TRBV6-3 combines with J gene TRBJ1-2, with 8 bases that match TRBD1. The CDR3 runs 15 residues. CDR1 is MNHEY, CDR2 SVGEGT, per germline. V lost 7 bases to trimming and J lost 5 bases; unmatched junction nucleotides: 12. In nucleotides, the CDR3 is TGTGCCAGCATCCTTGGACAGGGAGACGCTTATGGCTACACCTTC. Amino acid sequence: CASILGQGDAYGYTF.

Worth noting for this clonotype: With only one base between it and a far larger clone, this is likely a read error. The chain recombines TRBV12-3 or TRBV12-4 with TRBJ2-3; 10 nucleotides agree with TRBD1. After removal of 6 bases from V and 3 bases from J, the junction contained 9 bases not matched to a gene. The length of the CDR3 is 16 residues. CDR3 sequence (DNA): TGTGCCAGCAGCCCCGTACCGGGACAGGGGACAGATACGCAGTATTTT. Translated: CASSPVPGQGTDTQYF.

This clonotype was picked up a small number of times. One base away lies a much larger clone, so this may be a sequencing read error. This chain links TRBV5-1 with TRBJ2-5, with D possibly called TRBD1 or TRBD2 (5 bases each). This CDR3 spans 12 amino acids. The V gene's germline CDR1 is SGHRS and CDR2 YFSETQ. The CDR3 DNA is TGCGCCAGCAGCCAGACCCGGGACCTCATGTCCTTC. Translated, it gives CASSQTRDLMSF.

With respect to this clonotype: A read error may produce the germline difference seen at one junction end. The chain recombines TRBV7-3 with TRBJ1-1; TRBD1 aligns across 7 bases. The germline gives CDR1 SGHTA, CDR2 FQGTGA. The CDR3 runs to 13 residues. The CDR3 sequence is CASSLDRYTEDFF. The CDR3 region has the DNA TGTGCCAGCAGCTTGGACAGGTACACTGAAGATTTCTTT. Full variable domain (rest looked up from reference TRBV7-3 and TRBJ1-1): GAGVSQTPSNKVTEKGKYVELRCDPISGHTALYWYRQSLGQGPEFLIYFQGTGAADDSGLPNDRFFAVRPEGSVSTLKIQRTERGDSAVYLCASSLDRYTEDFFGQGTRLTVV.

The chain couples TRBV28 to TRBJ1-6; 8 bases map to TRBD1. The CDR3 totals 16 residues. Germline V gives CDR1 MDHEN, CDR2 SYDVKM. V was clipped by 5 bases and J by 0 bases; unmatched bases: 3. The CDR3 here is CASSHDRGSYNSPLHF. The CDR3 region has the DNA TGTGCCAGCAGTCACGACAGGGGCTCCTATAATTCACCCCTCCACTTT.

This clonotype was observed once. V is TRBV20-1 and J is TRBJ2-3; the D is unclear. Between the trimmed V and J ends, which lost 0 bases and 3 bases, there was a span of 4 bases. The germline CDR1 and CDR2 sequences are DFQATT and SNEGSKA (reference sequence). The CDR3 totals 12 residues. The CDR3 loop is CSARDNTDTQYF. In DNA form, the CDR3 reads TGCAGTGCTAGAGATAATACAGATACGCAGTATTTT.

This clonotype occurred many times. The chain's CDR3 is CASKIGASSGNTIYF. The CDR3, as DNA: TGTGCCAGTAAGATAGGGGCAAGCTCTGGAAACACCATATATTTT. This chain links TRBV19 with TRBJ1-3, with D possibly matching TRBD1 (5 bases). Trimming cost V 7 bases and J 0 bases, with 13 bases left between them. The CDR3 is made up of 15 amino acids. CDR1 and CDR2 from the germline V gene are LNHDA and SQIVND (reference sequence).

This clonotype occurred many times. This chain uses TRBV18 with TRBJ1-5; D gene uncertain. The CDR3 is made up of 14 amino acids. Between the trimmed V and J ends, which lost 2 bases and 3 bases, there was a span of 8 bases. The germline V gene encodes CDR1 KGHSH and CDR2 LQKENI. CDR3 sequence reads: CASSPDHPNQPQHF. CDR3 DNA sequence: TGTGCCAGCTCACCAGATCACCCCAATCAGCCCCAGCATTTT.

The CDR3 coding sequence is TGTGCCATCAGTGAGGGAGTAAACCAGCAACAGCATTTT. Protein sequence: CAISEGVNQQQHF. The V and J genes are TRBV10-3 and TRBJ1-5, with D unresolved. The CDR3 is made up of 13 amino acids. V was clipped by 2 bases and J by 13 bases, with 15 bases between them. Germline loops: CDR1 ENHRY, CDR2 SYGVKD.

This clonotype was recorded at least ten times. CDR3 region: CASSLKYGTGRGETQYF. CDR3 nucleotides: TGTGCCAGCAGCCTTAAGTACGGGACAGGGAGAGGGGAGACCCAGTACTTC. The chain uses TRBV3-1 and TRBJ2-5, with 9 bases lining up with TRBD1. Looked up from germline, CDR1 is LGHDT and CDR2 is YNNKEL (reference sequence). V lost 4 bases to trimming and J lost 5 bases; unmatched junction nucleotides: 14. There are 17 residues in the CDR3.

The rearrangement uses TRBV7-6 and TRBJ1-6; possible D gene TRBD1, 5 bases. The germline gives CDR1 SGHVS, CDR2 FNYEAQ. The germline V and J ends were trimmed by 0 bases and 7 bases, with 10 bases remaining between them. The CDR3 loop spans 15 amino acids. CDR3 in amino acids: CASSLANWDNSPLHF. Written as DNA, the CDR3 is TGTGCCAGCAGCTTAGCGAATTGGGACAATTCACCCCTCCACTTT.

V and J are TRBV20-1 and TRBJ2-7, with 10 bases that match TRBD1. Germline V lookup: CDR1 DFQATT, CDR2 SNEGSKA (reference sequence). This CDR3 has 15 amino acids. Trimming removed 6 bases from V and 2 bases from J; junction bases left unmatched: 10. In nucleotides, the CDR3 is TGCAGTGCCCTAGGGGCTGGGACAGGGGCCTACGAGCAGTACTTC. Its translation is CSALGAGTGAYEQYF.

This clonotype was seen more than once but under ten times. A much bigger clone sits one base away, suggesting this may be a read error. The V and J genes are TRBV7-3 and TRBJ2-2; D is undetermined. The CDR3 runs 14 residues. Germline V gene data show CDR1 as SGHTA and CDR2 as FQGTGA. As DNA, the CDR3 is TGTGCCAGCAGCTTAAAGGGAAACACCTGGGAGCTGTTTTTT. Amino acids: CASSLKGNTWELFF.

A note on this clonotype: A much larger clone sits a single nucleotide away, making a read error possible. Given the absence of the conserved phenylalanine or tryptophan at the CDR3 end, a read error is likely. The chain has TRBV11-2 and TRBJ1-5; D call uncertain. The CDR3 has 14 residues. Trimming cost V 0 bases and J 3 bases, with 6 bases left between them. Germline V gene sequence: CDR1 SGHAT, CDR2 FQNNGV. As DNA, the CDR3 is TGTGCCAGCAGCTTAGACAGCTCCAATCAGCCCCAGCATTTG. Its translation: CASSLDSSNQPQHL.

About this clonotype itself: With only one base between it and a far larger clone, this is likely a read error. The rearrangement joins TRBV5-1 to TRBJ2-7; D is ambiguous. With the DNA end fitting TRBJ2-3 better, the J assignment may be wrong. The germline V gene has CDR1 SGHRS and CDR2 YFSETQ. The CDR3 totals 13 residues. The CDR3 DNA sequence: TGCGCCAGCAGCTTGGTGCTCGCATATACGCAGTATTTT. Its translation: CASSLVLAYTQYF.

The chain has TRBV3-1 and TRBJ2-2, with TRBD2 as a possible D gene (6 bases). The CDR3 consists of 14 residues. Germline CDR1 reads LGHDT; CDR2 reads YNNKEL (reference sequence). Trimming left V 4 bases short and J 3 bases short, with 9 bases between. The CDR3 is CASSRGGDTGELFF. Written as DNA, the CDR3 is TGTGCCAGCAGCCGGGGCGGGGACACCGGGGAGCTGTTTTTT. Looking up the rest from reference TRBV3-1 and TRBJ2-2 gives the full variable domain: DTAVSQTPKYLVTQMGNDKSIKCEQNLGHDTMYWYKQDSKKFLKIMFSYNNKELIINETVPNRFSPKSPDKAHLNLHINSLELGDSAVYFCASSRGGDTGELFFGEGSRLTVL.

The chain employs TRBV9 and TRBJ1-4, with D unresolved. The CDR3 has 15 residues. Germline V gene data show CDR1 as SGDLS and CDR2 as YYNGEE. Between the trimmed V and J ends, which lost 0 bases and 5 bases, there was a span of 11 bases. The DNA for the CDR3 is TGTGCCAGCAGCGTAGCCGTGTCAGAAAATGAAAAACTGTTTTTT. Translation: CASSVAVSENEKLFF.